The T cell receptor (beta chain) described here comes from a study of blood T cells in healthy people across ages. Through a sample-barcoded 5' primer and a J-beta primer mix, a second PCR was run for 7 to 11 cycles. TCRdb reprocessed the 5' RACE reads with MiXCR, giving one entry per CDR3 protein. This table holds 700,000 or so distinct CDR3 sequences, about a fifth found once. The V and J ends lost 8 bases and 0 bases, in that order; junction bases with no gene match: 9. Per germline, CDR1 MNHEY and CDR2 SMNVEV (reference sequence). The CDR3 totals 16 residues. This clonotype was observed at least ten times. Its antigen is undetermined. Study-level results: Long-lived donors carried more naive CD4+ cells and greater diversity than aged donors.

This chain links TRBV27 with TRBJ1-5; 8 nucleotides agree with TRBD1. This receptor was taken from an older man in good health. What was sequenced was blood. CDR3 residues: CASRWGGQDSNQPQHF. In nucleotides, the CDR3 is TGTGCCAGCCGGTGGGGGGGACAGGATAGCAATCAGCCCCAGCATTTT.